The TCR beta chain described here comes from a study of monozygotic twins with inflammatory bowel disease (dated by TCRdb to between 2018 and 2021). Regarding the research as a whole: The full study comprised 28 monozygotic twin pairs: nine German pairs (four IBD-concordant, five IBD-discordant) and 19 IBD-discordant Danish pairs. Disease-associated traits were sought mainly through comparisons between IBD patients and their genetically identical healthy co-twins within discordant pairs. Each individual had, on average, about 151 000 unique TCRalpha sequences and 181 000 unique TCRbeta sequences available for analysis. Beyond this particular receptor, the publication reports: IBD patients had lower TCRbeta repertoire diversity, measured by the inverse Simpson index, than their healthy co-twins. Different T cell subtypes could not be distinguished in the analysis. Fewer clonotypes were shared with other individuals by IBD patients than by healthy twins, most markedly in patients showing signs of disease activity. The results gave no support for a single strong signal or clonotype linked to IBD. Concordant and discordant twins showed no difference in repertoire similarity, possibly because of limited statistical power. Background noise and inter-individual variability may have been introduced into the repertoires by the differing immunosuppressive treatments among patients.

From each donor, a roughly 2.4 ml peripheral blood sample was collected into PAXgene tubes and kept at -80 degrees C. Without any T cell sorting, total RNA was extracted from whole blood using the PAXgene blood miRNA kit on an automated QIAcube. Peripheral blood from monozygotic twin pairs who were concordant or discordant for inflammatory bowel disease underwent deep TCRalpha and TCRbeta repertoire profiling using unique molecular barcoding. Smoking habits were recorded for all twin pairs, with individuals classified as current, former or never smokers. Of note for this clonotype: It lacks a known antigen.

Library construction relied on 5' RACE. For each TCR library, around 4,000 ng of total RNA was used. For each sample, cDNA synthesis with SMARTScribe reverse transcriptase was split into eight separate reactions. During cDNA synthesis, template switching introduced unique molecular identifiers that contained a 6-nucleotide sample barcode. Two nested PCRs of approximately 16 and 10 cycles amplified the TCRalpha and TCRbeta cDNA, and bead purification followed each PCR. Before amplification, the cDNA was both treated with uracil DNA-glycosylase and purified with the QIAquick PCR purification kit. The second PCR was the step at which Illumina TruSeq-compatible adapters and sample-specific barcodes were added. TapeStation and Qubit were used to check library quality and concentration, and 4.5 to 6.5 ng of each library was pooled. Sequencing of the pooled libraries was done on an Illumina HiSeq2500 single-index Rapid Run using custom sequencing primers and 2 x 100 bp reads. For the original study's pipeline: MiGEC version 1.2.6 was used for UMI-based consensus assembly to correct PCR and sequencing errors. MiXCR version 2.1.1 was used to carry out V(D)J alignment, clonotype assembly and CDR3 extraction. Gene usage, clonotype sharing and MAIT/NKT TCR abundance were normalised by analysing the top 1000, 10 000 and 20 000 clonotypes per sample. Diversity was computed as the inverse Simpson index with the vegan R package after downsampling to 27 000 UMIs. Statistical testing used paired Mann-Whitney U tests on the discordant twin pairs and applied Benjamini-Hochberg correction for multiple testing. With the reads reprocessed by TCRdb, a single entry stands for each CDR3 protein sequence and no DNA is reported. TCRdb's processing, not the authors', yielded these V and J calls. This sample's records show a few hundred thousand distinct CDR3 sequences. The ten largest account for around 2.6% of the sample.

The germline V gene yields SGHTA for CDR1 and FQGNSA for CDR2. The CDR3 covers 13 residues, taking in both the cysteine and the phenylalanine. No DNA was logged. The chain couples TRBV7-2 to TRBJ1-5; as DNA is missing, the TRBD1 call by TCRdb cannot be tested. The sequenced material came from blood. The TCR was taken from a human donor with ulcerative colitis or Crohn's disease, or a healthy co-twin of an affected twin (not recorded which). CDR3 protein: CASSGQGNQPQHF.